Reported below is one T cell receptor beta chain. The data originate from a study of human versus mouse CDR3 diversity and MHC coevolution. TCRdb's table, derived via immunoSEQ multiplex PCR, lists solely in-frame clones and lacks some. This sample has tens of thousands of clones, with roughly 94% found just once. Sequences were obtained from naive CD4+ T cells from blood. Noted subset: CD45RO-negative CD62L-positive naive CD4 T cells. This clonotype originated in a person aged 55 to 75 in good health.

The CDR3 DNA sequence: TGCGCCAGCAGGGACAACTTCTGGACAGGGGTCGGGGCCAACGTCCTGACTTTC. It codes for CASRDNFWTGVGANVLTF. This chain uses TRBV10-2 with TRBJ2-6; 9 nucleotides align to TRBD1. Trimming cost V 6 bases and J 4 bases; bases outside gene matches: 13. This CDR3 contains 18 residues. The germline CDR1 and CDR2 sequences are WSHSY and SAAADI.